This is a list of T cell receptor beta chains from one sample in a study of CXCR3-negative and CXCR3-positive naive CD8 T cells. TCRdb processed the 5' RACE reads again and assigns one entry to each CDR3 protein, with no DNA. Its table lists around 140,000 distinct CDR3 sequences. The source material was naive CXCR3+ CD8+ T cells from blood. These receptors originate from a human donor in good health. Some clones in this sample may be carry-over from other donors' samples. Both conserved end residues are part of each CDR3. Fields, in order: V gene, J gene, CDR3 protein.

>TRBV6-5|TRBJ2-1
CASSYRGGYNEQFF
>TRBV11-2|TRBJ2-7
CASSLAPGAGYEQYF
>TRBV7-9|TRBJ2-7
CASSAPGAYEQYF
>TRBV20-1|TRBJ1-2
CSASPRTVSYGYTF
>TRBV7-3|TRBJ2-1
CASSLGSGSYNEQFF
>TRBV5-8|TRBJ1-2
CASSLRGDYYGYTF
>TRBV3-1|TRBJ1-1
CASSQDGQEYSSFF
>TRBV2|TRBJ2-7
CASSAGVSSYEQYF
>TRBV29-1|TRBJ2-1
CSVEFALSTYNEQFF
>TRBV12-3/TRBV12-4|TRBJ2-7
CASSLGIYEQYF
>TRBV28|TRBJ2-3
CASSLQGWVSTDTQYF
>TRBV30|TRBJ2-3
CAWSYKRILPDTQYF
>TRBV20-1|TRBJ2-7
CSAPLLGREPAYEQYF